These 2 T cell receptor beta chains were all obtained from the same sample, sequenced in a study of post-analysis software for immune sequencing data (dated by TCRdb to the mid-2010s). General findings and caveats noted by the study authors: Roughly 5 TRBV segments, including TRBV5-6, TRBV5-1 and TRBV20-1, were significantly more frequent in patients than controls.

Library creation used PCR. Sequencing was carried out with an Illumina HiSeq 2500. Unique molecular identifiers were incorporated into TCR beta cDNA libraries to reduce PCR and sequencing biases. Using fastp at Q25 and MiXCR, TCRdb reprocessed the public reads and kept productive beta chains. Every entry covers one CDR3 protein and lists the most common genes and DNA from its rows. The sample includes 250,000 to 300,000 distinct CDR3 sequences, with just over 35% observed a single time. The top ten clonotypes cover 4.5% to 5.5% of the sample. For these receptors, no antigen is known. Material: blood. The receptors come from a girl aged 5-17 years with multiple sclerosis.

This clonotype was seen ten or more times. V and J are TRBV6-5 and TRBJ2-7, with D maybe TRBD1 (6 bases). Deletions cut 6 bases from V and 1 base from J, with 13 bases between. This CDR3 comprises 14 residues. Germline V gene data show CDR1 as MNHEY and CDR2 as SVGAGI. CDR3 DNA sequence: TGTGCCAGCAGGCGTACCGGGACATCCTACGAGCAGTACTTC. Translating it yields CASRRTGTSYEQYF.

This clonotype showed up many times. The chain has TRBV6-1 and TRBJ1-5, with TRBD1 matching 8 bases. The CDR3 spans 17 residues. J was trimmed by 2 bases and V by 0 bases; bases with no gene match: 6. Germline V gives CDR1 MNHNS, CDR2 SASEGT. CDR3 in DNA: TGTGCCAGCAGTGAAGCACTTCCGGGACAGGGCAATCAGCCCCAGCATTTT. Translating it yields CASSEALPGQGNQPQHF.